This TCR beta chain appears in the sequencing data of a study of T cell repertoires in cytomegalovirus infection. Whole-study context: Researchers turned to recently identified HLA-C-restricted CMV epitopes as well as well-studied HLA-B-restricted ones. Shared public TCR beta signatures pointed to both CMV infection and a matching HLA type.

This clonotype was seen a handful of times. Its target is unknown. TCRdb analysed the reads with MiXCR anew, one entry per CDR3 protein. The sample contains some 270,000 distinct CDR3 sequences, under 25% of which appear only once. Germline assignment: CDR1 LNHDA and CDR2 SQIVND (reference sequence). V lost 6 bases to trimming and J lost 9 bases, with 21 bases between them. The CDR3 loop spans 15 amino acids. Points from the study as a whole: Carriage of CMV together with the relevant HLA was identifiable through cumulative public TCR beta family frequency. Across the ex vivo response, the dominant clonotypes were HLA-C-restricted CMV-specific TCR beta clonotypes.

This TCR was sampled from a human donor in good health (CMV status not recorded). Some clones in this sample may be carry-over from other donors' samples. The V call is TRBV19, the J call TRBJ2-1; TRBD2 might be the D (6 bases). This sample comprised cultured PBMCs, obtained from culture after CMV antigen stimulation. The CDR3 DNA reads as TGTGCCAGTAGCCCCGTAAGAGGAGGGCCAAGTGAGCAGTTCTTC. This translates into CASSPVRGGPSEQFF.